This paragraph reports one TCR beta chain. Its target is not known. RNA transcripts gave rise to amplified TCR beta CDR3 regions. The HTBI primer set drove a first-round RT-PCR of the TCR CDR3. TCRdb re-derived calls from the multiplex PCR reads in MiXCR, one entry per CDR3 protein. The profile shows some 460,000 distinct CDR3 sequences, approximately 15% of them singletons. These data come from a study of T cells in Graves' hyperthyroidism and ophthalmopathy. Broader study findings: By a 13 V-J model, ophthalmopathy was set apart from stable hyperthyroidism.

Diagnoses rested on clinical symptoms, serum thyroxine and TRAb, thyroid ultrasound and orbital computed tomography. CDR3 length: 13 amino acids. CDR1 is SGHAT, CDR2 FQNNGV, per germline. The V segment lost 3 bases and the J segment 5 bases; nucleotides outside the gene matches: 4. The TCR comes from a woman in her late teens or twenties with Graves' hyperthyroidism. The chain is built from TRBV11-2 and TRBJ2-7, with TRBD2 matching over 7 bases. The sequenced sample was blood. The CDR3 is CASSFAGVHEQYF. DNA for the CDR3: TGTGCCAGCAGCTTCGCGGGAGTTCACGAGCAGTACTTC. Supplemented by reference TRBV11-2 and TRBJ2-7, the full variable domain reads EAGVAQSPRYKIIEKRQSVAFWCNPISGHATLYWYQQILGQGPKLLIQFQNNGVVDDSQLPKDRFSAERLKGVDSTLKIQPAKLEDSAVYLCASSFAGVHEQYFGPGTRLTVT.